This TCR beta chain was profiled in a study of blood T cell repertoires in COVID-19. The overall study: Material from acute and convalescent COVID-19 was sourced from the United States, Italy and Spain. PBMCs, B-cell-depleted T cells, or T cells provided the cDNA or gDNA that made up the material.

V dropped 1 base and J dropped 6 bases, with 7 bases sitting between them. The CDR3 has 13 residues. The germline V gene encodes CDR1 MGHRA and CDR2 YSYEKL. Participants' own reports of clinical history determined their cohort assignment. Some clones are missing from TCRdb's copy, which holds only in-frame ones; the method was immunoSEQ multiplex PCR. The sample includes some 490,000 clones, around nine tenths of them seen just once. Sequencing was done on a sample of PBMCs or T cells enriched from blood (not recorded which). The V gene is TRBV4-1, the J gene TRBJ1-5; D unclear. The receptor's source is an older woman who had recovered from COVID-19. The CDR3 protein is CASSQVLSQPQHF. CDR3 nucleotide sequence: TGCGCCAGCAGCCAAGTCCTGAGTCAGCCCCAGCATTTT.